This T cell receptor (beta chain) was obtained from a study of T-cell memory formation after mild COVID-19. Between the trimmed V and J ends, which lost 3 bases and 0 bases, there was a span of 10 bases. The V gene's germline CDR1 is SEHNR and CDR2 FQNEAQ (reference sequence). The CDR3 contains 15 residues. TCRdb reanalysed the 5' RACE reads using MiXCR and keeps one entry per CDR3 protein. Of approximately 410,000 distinct CDR3 sequences detected, less than 25% appear once; the ten largest clones hold about an eighth. Study-level findings and limits: Contracting CD4+ clones lay largely in CM and EM, with CD8+ ones residing in EMRA. The finding that pre-infection memory included some responding clones suggested that cross-reactive memory joined. The second-wave clones peaking on day 37 were not confirmed as SARS-CoV-2-specific.

This clonotype came up a few times. Its antigen is still unknown. Sequenced sample: PBMCs or a T cell subset sorted from them (not recorded which). This TCR came from an adult woman who had mild COVID-19 (a few samples of this study predate the infection). Cell type and time point are not known. The chain carries TRBV7-9 and TRBJ2-3; D tentatively reads TRBD1 or TRBD2 (5 bases each). The CDR3 DNA reads as TGTGCCAGCAGCTTTGAGGGGTCTAGCACAGATACGCAGTATTTT. This gives the protein CASSFEGSSTDTQYF.